These T cell receptor beta chains were read from a single sample in a study of cytomegalovirus exposure and HLA in healthy donors. Using immunoSEQ multiplex PCR, the repertoire was profiled, and TCRdb retains in-frame clones only, with some absent. The sample holds hundreds of thousands of clones; about 72% are singletons and the top ten take 3.5% to 4%. The sequencing sample was made of PBMCs. The source is a male donor in good health and CMV-seronegative. CDR3s include the opening cysteine and the closing phenylalanine or tryptophan. A D gene is named only where the DNA matches it firmly. Size tells how often a clone was seen (once, few, many) or the class of an expanded clone, and some rows leave it out.

clone size: NA; CDR3 length: 14; D gene: NA; V gene: TRBV7-9; J gene: TRBJ2-7; CDR3 protein: CASSLATVIYEQYF; CDR3 DNA: TGTGCCAGCAGCTTAGCTACAGTTATCTACGAGCAGTACTTC
clone size: NA; CDR3 length: 15; D gene: TRBD1; V gene: TRBV5-1; J gene: TRBJ2-7; CDR3 protein: CASSPLAGQGYEQYF; CDR3 DNA: TGCGCCAGCAGCCCCCTCGCCGGACAGGGGTACGAGCAGTACTTC
clone size: few; CDR3 length: 16; D gene: TRBD1; V gene: TRBV19; J gene: TRBJ1-5; CDR3 protein: CASSTDRGRSGQPQHF; CDR3 DNA: TGTGCCAGTAGTACGGACAGGGGGCGGTCGGGACAGCCCCAGCATTTT
clone size: few; CDR3 length: 13; D gene: NA; V gene: TRBV19; J gene: TRBJ2-6; CDR3 protein: CASRTSGANVLTF; CDR3 DNA: TGTGCCAGTAGAACATCTGGGGCCAACGTCCTGACTTTC
clone size: NA; CDR3 length: 12; D gene: TRBD1; V gene: TRBV6-5; J gene: TRBJ1-3; CDR3 protein: CAVRDRRNTIYF; CDR3 DNA: TGTGCCGTCCGGGACAGAAGAAACACCATATATTTT
clone size: NA; CDR3 length: 13; D gene: TRBD1; V gene: TRBV5-1; J gene: TRBJ2-7; CDR3 protein: CASSLGTGAEQYF; CDR3 DNA: TGCGCCAGCAGCTTGGGGACAGGGGCCGAGCAGTACTTC
clone size: NA; CDR3 length: 15; D gene: TRBD2; V gene: TRBV28; J gene: TRBJ2-5; CDR3 protein: CASTPAGGYQETQYF; CDR3 DNA: TGTGCCAGCACCCCAGCGGGAGGGTACCAAGAGACCCAGTACTTC
clone size: NA; CDR3 length: 15; D gene: NA; V gene: TRBV7-8; J gene: TRBJ1-3; CDR3 protein: CASRLDSASGNTIYF; CDR3 DNA: TGTGCCAGCAGATTGGACAGCGCCTCTGGAAACACCATATATTTT
clone size: few; CDR3 length: 15; D gene: NA; V gene: TRBV5-1; J gene: TRBJ1-5; CDR3 protein: CASSSGEMVGQPQHF; CDR3 DNA: TGCGCCAGCAGCTCCGGAGAGATGGTAGGTCAGCCCCAGCATTTT
clone size: once; CDR3 length: 13; D gene: TRBD1; V gene: TRBV29-1; J gene: TRBJ1-2; CDR3 protein: CSVAQGANYGYTF; CDR3 DNA: TGCAGCGTGGCACAGGGGGCGAACTATGGCTACACCTTC
clone size: once; CDR3 length: 16; D gene: NA; V gene: TRBV28; J gene: TRBJ2-7; CDR3 protein: CASSSGGGLKSYEQYF; CDR3 DNA: TGTGCCAGCAGTTCGGGGGGCGGACTCAAAAGCTACGAGCAGTACTTC
clone size: NA; CDR3 length: 18; D gene: TRBD2; V gene: TRBV10-1; J gene: TRBJ2-1; CDR3 protein: CASSESSGGRLSYNEQFF; CDR3 DNA: TGCGCCAGCAGTGAGTCCAGCGGCGGGAGGCTCTCCTACAATGAGCAGTTCTTC
clone size: NA; CDR3 length: 16; D gene: TRBD2; V gene: TRBV7-3; J gene: TRBJ2-1; CDR3 protein: CASSSSGTSGSNEQFF; CDR3 DNA: TGTGCCAGCAGCTCGTCCGGGACTAGCGGGAGCAATGAGCAGTTCTTC
clone size: NA; CDR3 length: 16; D gene: TRBD1; V gene: TRBV7-3; J gene: TRBJ2-7; CDR3 protein: CASSPTGQGAPHEQYF; CDR3 DNA: TGTGCCAGCAGCCCGACCGGGCAGGGGGCGCCCCACGAGCAGTACTTC
clone size: NA; CDR3 length: 12; D gene: TRBD1; V gene: TRBV18; J gene: TRBJ1-5; CDR3 protein: CASSTGDQPQHF; CDR3 DNA: TGTGCCAGCTCGACAGGGGATCAGCCCCAGCATTTT
clone size: once; CDR3 length: 15; D gene: TRBD1; V gene: TRBV2; J gene: TRBJ1-4; CDR3 protein: CASSLPGTGGEKLFF; CDR3 DNA: TGTGCCAGCAGTCTTCCCGGGACAGGGGGTGAAAAACTGTTTTTT
clone size: NA; CDR3 length: 20; D gene: NA; V gene: TRBV27; J gene: TRBJ2-7; CDR3 protein: CASPSLGSNRWGERTYEQYF; CDR3 DNA: TGTGCCAGCCCATCTTTGGGGTCCAACAGGTGGGGGGAAAGGACCTACGAGCAGTACTTC
clone size: few; CDR3 length: 13; D gene: NA; V gene: TRBV28; J gene: TRBJ1-1; CDR3 protein: CASSLRGGTEAFF; CDR3 DNA: TGTGCCAGCAGTTTAAGGGGTGGCACTGAAGCTTTCTTT
clone size: NA; CDR3 length: 14; D gene: TRBD2; V gene: TRBV6-6; J gene: TRBJ2-1; CDR3 protein: CASSYRGEGNEQFF; CDR3 DNA: TGTGCCAGCAGTTACCGGGGGGAGGGGAATGAGCAGTTCTTC
clone size: NA; CDR3 length: 16; D gene: TRBD1; V gene: TRBV5-1; J gene: TRBJ2-2; CDR3 protein: CASSLAGQGLIGELFF; CDR3 DNA: TGCGCCAGCAGCTTGGCGGGACAGGGGCTGATTGGGGAGCTGTTTTTT
clone size: NA; CDR3 length: 17; D gene: TRBD1; V gene: TRBV27; J gene: TRBJ2-2; CDR3 protein: CASSLLAGGANTGELFF; CDR3 DNA: TGTGCCAGCAGTTTATTAGCAGGGGGCGCGAACACCGGGGAGCTGTTTTTT
clone size: few; CDR3 length: 16; D gene: NA; V gene: TRBV7-8; J gene: TRBJ1-5; CDR3 protein: CASSQGQFYSNQPQHF; CDR3 DNA: TGTGCCAGCAGCCAAGGACAGTTTTATAGCAATCAGCCCCAGCATTTT
clone size: NA; CDR3 length: 15; D gene: NA; V gene: TRBV7-3; J gene: TRBJ2-1; CDR3 protein: CASSLTSRTYNEQFF; CDR3 DNA: TGTGCCAGCAGCTTAACAAGCAGGACCTACAATGAGCAGTTCTTC
clone size: NA; CDR3 length: 17; D gene: TRBD1; V gene: TRBV10-2; J gene: TRBJ2-1; CDR3 protein: CASSWTRGRKAYNEQFF; CDR3 DNA: TGCGCCAGCAGTTGGACCAGGGGGCGAAAAGCCTACAATGAGCAGTTCTTC
clone size: NA; CDR3 length: 13; D gene: NA; V gene: TRBV5-1; J gene: TRBJ2-5; CDR3 protein: CASSSDMLETQYF; CDR3 DNA: TGCGCCAGCAGCTCGGACATGTTAGAGACCCAGTACTTC
clone size: NA; CDR3 length: 13; D gene: NA; V gene: TRBV30; J gene: TRBJ1-1; CDR3 protein: CAWTAGGRTEAFF; CDR3 DNA: TGTGCCTGGACTGCGGGGGGCCGTACTGAAGCTTTCTTT
clone size: NA; CDR3 length: 15; D gene: TRBD1; V gene: TRBV9; J gene: TRBJ2-7; CDR3 protein: CASSVGAGGSYEQYF; CDR3 DNA: TGTGCCAGCAGCGTAGGGGCAGGGGGTAGCTACGAGCAGTACTTC
clone size: NA; CDR3 length: 16; D gene: NA; V gene: TRBV7-8; J gene: TRBJ1-2; CDR3 protein: CASSLDKLGVNYGYTF; CDR3 DNA: TGTGCCAGCAGCTTAGATAAACTCGGGGTTAACTATGGCTACACCTTC
clone size: few; CDR3 length: 14; D gene: NA; V gene: TRBV4-1; J gene: TRBJ2-7; CDR3 protein: CASSQGDRAGEQYF; CDR3 DNA: TGCGCCAGCAGCCAGGGCGACAGGGCGGGGGAGCAGTACTTC